Following are 27 T cell receptor beta chains from one sample sequenced in a study of identical twins (TCRdb year 2016). The method was 5' RACE. The instrument was an Illumina HiSeq 2000. The raw public data were reprocessed by TCRdb itself: fastp quality trimming at Q25, MiXCR clonotype calling, in-frame beta chains only. Rows with one shared CDR3 protein collapse into an entry with the most common genes and DNA. This sample holds 550,000 to 800,000 distinct CDR3 sequences; roughly 6.6% were observed only once. Of the sample, around 1.6% falls within the top ten clones. The same specimen was also included in a second study, on yellow fever vaccine responses in identical twins.

The sequencing sample was made of PBMCs. The receptors stem from a woman aged 18-35 years in good health.

This clonotype was detected ten times or more. The rearrangement uses TRBV5-1 and TRBJ2-7; D gene uncertain. Trimming shortened V by 4 bases and J by 2 bases, and 13 bases separated the two germline ends. The CDR3 length is 14 residues. Germline-derived CDR1 and CDR2 are SGHRS and YFSETQ. This chain's CDR3 is CASSTPGWPYEQYV. CDR3 in DNA: TGCGCCAGCAGCACCCCCGGCTGGCCCTACGAGCAGTACGTC.

This clonotype was counted a single time. A read error may account for a junction end that differs from germline. This rearrangement joins TRBV6-1 to TRBJ1-1, with 7 bases that match TRBD1. Germline V CDR1 and CDR2: MNHNS, SASEGT. This CDR3 contains 13 residues. The CDR3 DNA reads TGTGCCAGCAGGGGGACAGAGAACACTGAAGCTTACTTT. Residues: CASRGTENTEAYF.

The genes are TRBV6-5 and TRBJ2-7; D remains ambiguous. Germline V gene lookup returns CDR1 MNHEY and CDR2 SVGAGI. The CDR3 runs to 14 residues. V was pared by 2 bases and J by 0 bases, with 8 bases between. CDR3 amino acids: CASSYTKNSYEQYV. As DNA, the CDR3 is TGTGCCAGCAGTTACACTAAGAACTCCTACGAGCAGTACGTC.

This clonotype was seen at least ten times. The chain carries TRBV11-2 and TRBJ1-1, with a weak D call TRBD1 (6 bases). The CDR3 covers 15 residues. Germline assignment: CDR1 SGHAT and CDR2 FQNNGV. Trimming stripped 2 bases from V and 0 bases from J, with 10 bases between. The CDR3 sequence: CASSLQGTMNTEAFF. DNA of the CDR3: TGTGCCAGCAGCTTACAGGGGACCATGAACACTGAAGCTTTCTTT.

This clonotype came up a few times. This chain links TRBV20-1 with TRBJ2-1; the match to TRBD2 covers 7 bases. V was pared by 0 bases and J by 7 bases, with 6 bases of the junction left unmatched. The CDR3 has 14 amino acids. Germline CDR1 is DFQATT and CDR2 is SNEGSKA (reference sequence). The CDR3 DNA is TGCAGTGCTAGAGAAAGCCTAGCGGCTAATGAGCAGTTCTTC. Amino acids: CSARESLAANEQFF.

The chain links TRBV14 to TRBJ2-1, with D possibly matching TRBD2 (6 bases). V was trimmed by 2 bases and J by 5 bases, leaving 10 bases between them. This CDR3 has 14 amino acids. The germline V gene encodes CDR1 SGHDN and CDR2 FVKESK. The CDR3 sequence: CASSQYGSHNEQFF. CDR3 in DNA: TGTGCCAGCAGCCAATACGGGAGTCACAATGAGCAGTTCTTC.

This clonotype was recorded many times. The chain joins TRBV7-9 to TRBJ2-3; 8 nucleotides match TRBD1. This CDR3 region has 15 residues. Per germline, CDR1 SEHNR and CDR2 FQNEAQ (reference sequence). Losses at the gene ends were 1 base for V and 2 bases for J; bases not matched to a gene: 2. CDR3 sequence (DNA): TGTGCCAGCAGCTTAGGGGACAGGTACACAGATACGCAGTATTTT. Encoded protein: CASSLGDRYTDTQYF. Supplemented by reference TRBV7-9 and TRBJ2-3, the full variable domain reads DTGVSQNPRHKITKRGQNVTFRCDPISEHNRLYWYRQTLGQGPEFLTYFQNEAQLEKSRLLSDRFSAERPKGSFSTLEIQRTEQGDSAMYLCASSLGDRYTDTQYFGPGTRLTVL.

This clonotype was counted only a few times. The rearrangement joins TRBV7-8 to TRBJ2-7; 10 bases are shared with TRBD2. Losses at the gene ends were 1 base for V and 2 bases for J; bases not matched to a gene: 8. This CDR3 has 17 residues. Germline CDR1 SGHVS, CDR2 FQNEAQ. The CDR3 loop reads CASSLGLAGVLTYEQYF. The DNA for the CDR3 is TGTGCCAGCAGCTTAGGTCTAGCGGGAGTGTTGACCTACGAGCAGTACTTC.

This clonotype was seen many times. This chain links TRBV2 with TRBJ2-1, with TRBD1 matching over 7 bases. V was clipped by 1 base and J by 3 bases; unmatched bases: 9. CDR1 and CDR2 (germline): SNHLY, FYNNEI. The CDR3 totals 17 residues. CDR3 region: CASSEGPGQDFYNEQFF. The CDR3 nucleotides are TGTGCCAGCAGTGAAGGCCCCGGACAGGACTTCTACAATGAGCAGTTCTTC.

This clonotype was detected many times. The V and J genes are TRBV12-3 or TRBV12-4 and TRBJ2-1; D unclear. V lost 2 bases, J lost 8 bases, and 7 bases lay in between. CDR3 length: 12 amino acids. DNA of the CDR3: TGTGCCAGCAGTTTACTAGGTTATGAGCAGTTCTTC. The encoded protein is CASSLLGYEQFF.

This clonotype has ten or more counts. The V and J genes are TRBV29-1 and TRBJ1-1; no definite D call. The CDR3 has 12 amino acids. Germline V gives CDR1 SQVTM, CDR2 ANQGSEA. Trimming left V 5 bases short and J 1 base short, with 8 bases between. This chain's CDR3 is CSVNLPNTEAFF. In nucleotides, the CDR3 is TGCAGCGTTAACTTACCGAACACTGAAGCTTTCTTT.

V usage is TRBV9 and J usage is TRBJ2-7; 7 bases agree with TRBD2. The CDR3 consists of 14 residues. With 3 bases clipped from V and 6 bases from J, the junction kept 9 bases outside the gene matches. Germline V gene lookup returns CDR1 SGDLS and CDR2 YYNGEE. The CDR3 sequence: CASSAGGSSSEQYF. For the CDR3, the DNA is TGTGCCAGCAGCGCTGGCGGGAGTAGTAGCGAGCAGTACTTC.

This clonotype was observed many times. The CDR3 DNA reads TGTGCCAGCAGTTTAGTGGGGGGCCGACGAGAAGCTTTCTTT. This encodes CASSLVGGRREAFF. The rearrangement uses TRBV12-3 or TRBV12-4 and TRBJ1-1; a possible D gene is TRBD1 (6 bases). Trimming pared 1 base from V and 8 bases from J, leaving 14 bases between. This CDR3 has 14 residues.

The chain links TRBV4-2 to TRBJ1-6; D is unclear. Germline CDR1 reads LGHNA; CDR2 reads YNFKEQ. V lost 2 bases to trimming and J lost 5 bases, with 7 bases between them. There are 14 residues in the CDR3. Here the CDR3 DNA reads TGTGCCAGCAGCCAACGAAGAGATAATTCACCCCTCCACTTT. The encoded protein is CASSQRRDNSPLHF.

In this sample, this clonotype turned up many times. The rearrangement joins TRBV3-1 to TRBJ2-2; TRBD2 agrees at 12 bases. The CDR3 has 17 residues. From germline, CDR1 is LGHDT and CDR2 YNNKEL (reference sequence). J lost 2 bases, V lost 3 bases, and 4 bases had no gene match. The CDR3 sequence: CASSHPTSGRNTGELFF. The CDR3 bases are TGTGCCAGCAGCCACCCGACTAGCGGGAGAAACACCGGGGAGCTGTTTTTT. Based on the CDR3 plus reference TRBV3-1 and TRBJ2-2, the full variable domain is DTAVSQTPKYLVTQMGNDKSIKCEQNLGHDTMYWYKQDSKKFLKIMFSYNNKELIINETVPNRFSPKSPDKAHLNLHINSLELGDSAVYFCASSHPTSGRNTGELFFGEGSRLTVL.

This clonotype has just a few counts. Sequence at one end of the junction differs from germline and may be a read error. The chain recombines TRBV2 with TRBJ1-5; possible D gene TRBD1, 5 bases. Germline assignment: CDR1 SNHLY and CDR2 FYNNEI. This CDR3 is built from 15 residues. The CDR3 DNA reads as TGTGCCAGCAGGGGAGGGACCGGGGGTGGTCAGCCTCAGCATTTT. As protein: CASRGGTGGGQPQHF.

This clonotype was counted many times. The chain carries TRBV9 and TRBJ2-5; D is possibly TRBD1 or TRBD2 (5 bases each). Looked up from germline, CDR1 is SGDLS and CDR2 is YYNGEE. V lost 3 bases and J lost 2, with 11 bases in between. CDR3 length: 14 amino acids. The CDR3 protein is CASSAGTGQETQYF. The DNA for the CDR3 is TGTGCCAGCAGCGCCGGGACCGGTCAAGAGACCCAGTACTTC.

This clonotype was detected many times. The rearrangement uses TRBV3-1 and TRBJ2-1; 11 positions agree with TRBD2. The CDR3 is 15 residues long. J was trimmed by 3 bases and V by 6 bases; bases with no gene match: 4. Germline V CDR1 and CDR2: LGHDT, YNNKEL (reference sequence). CDR3: CASRPTSGSYNEQFF. Written as DNA, the CDR3 is TGTGCCAGCAGACCAACTAGCGGGAGCTACAATGAGCAGTTCTTC.

A few counts support this clonotype. CDR3 sequence reads: CASSGTGTAVPLAKNIQYF. CDR3 DNA: TGTGCCAGCAGTGGGACCGGGACAGCAGTACCTCTAGCCAAAAACATTCAGTACTTC. The chain links TRBV6-1 to TRBJ2-4, with TRBD1 matching 7 bases. Germline trimming cut 4 bases from V and 0 bases from J; bases unmatched to any gene: 15. Germline CDR1 MNHNS, CDR2 SASEGT. There are 19 residues in the CDR3.

In this sample, this clonotype turned up a few times. This sequence joins TRBV5-5 and TRBJ2-7; 7 bases are shared with TRBD1. CDR3 length equals 17 residues. The ends lost 0 bases at V and 2 bases at J; junction bases unmatched: 11. Germline loops: CDR1 SGHKS, CDR2 YYEKEE (reference sequence). The CDR3 loop is CASSLVLGVTGAYEQYF. The CDR3 DNA reads as TGTGCCAGCAGCTTGGTGTTGGGAGTAACAGGGGCCTACGAGCAGTACTTC.

The V gene is TRBV20-1, the J gene TRBJ2-1, with 9 bases that match TRBD2. The trim removed 5 bases at V and 0 bases at J, leaving 5 bases unmatched. Germline V gives CDR1 DFQATT, CDR2 SNEGSKA (reference sequence). The length of the CDR3 is 15 residues. CDR3 sequence: CSAGIAGDSYNEQFF. CDR3 nucleotides: TGCAGTGCTGGCATAGCGGGAGACTCCTACAATGAGCAGTTCTTC.

This clonotype has a handful of counts. V is TRBV6-1 and J is TRBJ2-7; perhaps TRBD1 as D (5 bases). Germline CDR1 and CDR2: MNHNS and SASEGT. V lost 2 bases, J lost 4 bases, and 12 bases lay in between. The CDR3 has 14 amino acids. The CDR3 region is CASSELGVKYEQYV. The CDR3, as DNA: TGTGCCAGCAGTGAATTAGGGGTCAAGTACGAGCAGTACGTC.

The V and J genes are TRBV7-9 and TRBJ2-2; no clear D. Germline values: CDR1 SEHNR, CDR2 FQNEAQ (reference sequence). The V gene lost 5 bases and the J gene lost 1 base, with 11 bases spanning the gap. This CDR3 has 15 amino acids. The CDR3 coding sequence is TGTGCCAGCAGCCGTGAGGTAGAGAACACCGGGGAGCTGTTTTTT. This encodes CASSREVENTGELFF.

This clonotype was found a few times. The chain joins TRBV2 to TRBJ2-7; no reliable D call. Trimming cost V 7 bases and J 1 base, with 8 bases left between them. The germline gives CDR1 SNHLY, CDR2 FYNNEI. This CDR3 is built from 12 residues. The CDR3 is CASTARSYEQYF. The CDR3 bases are TGTGCCAGCACCGCTAGGTCCTACGAGCAGTACTTC.

This clonotype turned up a few times. The rearrangement links TRBV20-1 to TRBJ1-5, with D perhaps matching TRBD1 (5 bases). Germline V CDR1 and CDR2: DFQATT, SNEGSKA (reference sequence). CDR3 size: 14 residues. V lost 6 bases, J lost 5 bases, and 17 bases lay in between. The chain's CDR3 is CSATHRGPDQPQHF. The CDR3 nucleotides are TGCAGTGCCACCCACCGGGGCCCGGATCAGCCCCAGCATTTT.

This clonotype was found a few times. This chain links TRBV5-1 with TRBJ2-2; 7 nucleotides agree with TRBD1. V was pared by 4 bases and J by 0 bases, with 6 bases of the junction left unmatched. Germline-derived CDR1 and CDR2 are SGHRS and YFSETQ. This CDR3 spans 16 amino acids. The DNA for the CDR3 is TGCGCCAGCAGCGACGGGACAGTCCCGAACACCGGGGAGCTGTTTTTT. Translated: CASSDGTVPNTGELFF.

In its sample, this clonotype was seen a few times. The rearrangement uses TRBV5-5 and TRBJ1-1; D may be TRBD1 (6 bases). Germline CDR1 SGHKS, CDR2 YYEKEE (reference sequence). Trimming took 4 bases from V and 1 from J, leaving 20 bases between them. The CDR3 has 17 amino acids. The CDR3 DNA follows: TGTGCCAGCAGCAATAAGGACAGTCGCCTTACGAACACTGAAGCTTTCTTT. Translation gives CASSNKDSRLTNTEAFF.